The present entry profiles one T cell receptor beta chain with its context. The antigen is not known. This entry comes from a study of T-cell reconstitution after alpha-beta-depleted transplantation in children. Regarding the study as a whole: T-cell numbers and diversity one year post-transplant derived largely from freshly generated T cells. After transplant, high TCRbeta diversity at day 60 in some patients arose from surviving recipient T cells and thymic progenitors. Alpha-beta T cells about two months after transplant reportedly derived from several hundred expanded graft clones.

Unique molecular identifiers were used to barcode this TCRbeta library. TCRdb reanalysed the PCR reads using MiXCR and keeps one entry per CDR3 protein. The sample yields around 600,000 distinct CDR3 sequences, more than 20% seen once. The sample here was PBMCs, mostly from graft donor cells, taken 360 days after TCRalphabeta/CD19-depleted stem cell transplant. This receptor was obtained from a boy less than two years old who had a stem cell transplant for acute myeloid leukemia, so the T cells may come from the graft donor.

The CDR3 DNA reads TGTGCCAGCAGCTTAGTAACCCCAGGAGAGACCCAGTACTTC. Encoded protein: CASSLVTPGETQYF. The chain employs TRBV7-9 and TRBJ2-5; D ambiguous. Germline-derived CDR1 and CDR2 are SEHNR and FQNEAQ (reference sequence). V lost 1 base and J lost 4, with 10 bases in between. The CDR3 length is 14 residues.